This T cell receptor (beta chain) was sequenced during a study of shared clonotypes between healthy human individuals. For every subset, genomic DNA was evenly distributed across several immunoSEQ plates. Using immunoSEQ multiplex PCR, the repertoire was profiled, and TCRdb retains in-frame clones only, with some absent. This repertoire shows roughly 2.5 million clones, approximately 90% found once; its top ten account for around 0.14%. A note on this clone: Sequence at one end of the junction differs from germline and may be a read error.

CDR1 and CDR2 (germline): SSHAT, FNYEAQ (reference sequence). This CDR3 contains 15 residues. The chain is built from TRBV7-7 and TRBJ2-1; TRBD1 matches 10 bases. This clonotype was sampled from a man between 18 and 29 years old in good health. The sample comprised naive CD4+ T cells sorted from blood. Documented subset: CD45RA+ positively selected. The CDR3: CASSRGTGALDEQFF. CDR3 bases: TGTGCTAGCAGCCGCGGGACAGGGGCGTTGGATGAGCAGTTCTTC.